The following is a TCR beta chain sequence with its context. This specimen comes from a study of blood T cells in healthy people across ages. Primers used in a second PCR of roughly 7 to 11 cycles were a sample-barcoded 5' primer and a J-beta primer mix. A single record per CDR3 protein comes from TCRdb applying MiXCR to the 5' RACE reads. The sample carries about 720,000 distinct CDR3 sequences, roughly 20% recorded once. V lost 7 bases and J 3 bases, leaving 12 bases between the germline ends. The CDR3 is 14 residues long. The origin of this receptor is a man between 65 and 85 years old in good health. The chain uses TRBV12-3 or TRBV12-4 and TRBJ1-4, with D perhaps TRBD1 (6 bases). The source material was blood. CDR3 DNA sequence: TGTGCCAGCAACCAGGGGATGGCTAATGAAAAACTGTTTTTT. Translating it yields CASNQGMANEKLFF.